Listed here is a single TCR beta chain. Its antigen is as yet unknown. Template switching introduced a universal primer site, and the cDNA bore unique molecular identifiers. TCRdb re-analysed the 5' RACE reads in MiXCR, keeping a single row per CDR3 protein. Of 650,000 to 800,000 distinct CDR3 sequences listed, approximately 9% are singletons. This entry is derived from a study of identical twins. Points from the study as a whole: Models underestimated out-of-frame TCR alpha sharing in monozygotic twins. Conclusions leaned on cross-sectional statistical analysis and did not track the same donors over time.

V was pared by 4 bases and J by 5 bases, with 0 bases of the junction left unmatched. The germline CDR1 and CDR2 sequences are MNHEY and SMNVEV (reference sequence). The CDR3 sequence is 12 residues long. These data also formed part of another study, on yellow fever vaccine responses in identical twins.

The sequenced material came from PBMCs. This receptor was identified in a woman aged 18-29 years in good health. The chain is built from TRBV27 and TRBJ2-3, with TRBD2 matching 7 bases. Here the CDR3 reads CASSWEGDTQYF. The CDR3 region has the DNA TGTGCCAGCAGTTGGGAGGGAGATACGCAGTATTTT.